Each of the 32 T cell receptor beta chains below was sequenced from the same sample in a study of T cell responses to AZD1222 COVID-19 vaccine. TCRdb keeps only in-frame clones here, not all; method: immunoSEQ multiplex PCR. The data show around 110,000 clones, roughly four fifths seen once. Sequenced here: peripheral blood, sampled on day 0 of AZD1222 vaccination. Every receptor here comes from an adult in good health.

The chain couples TRBV29-1 to TRBJ2-1, with TRBD1 as a possible D gene (6 bases). The length of the CDR3 is 14 residues. Looked up from germline, CDR1 is SQVTM and CDR2 is ANQGSEA. Trimming removed 6 bases at V and 4 bases at J, with 16 bases between. This CDR3 reads CSVGQDRIYNEQFF. CDR3 coding DNA: TGCAGCGTGGGACAAGACAGGATTTACAATGAGCAGTTCTTC.

The V and J genes are TRBV7-9 and TRBJ2-5; no firm D call. Germline-derived CDR1 and CDR2 are SEHNR and FQNEAQ (reference sequence). This CDR3 has 14 residues. Trimming shortened V by 1 base and J by 5 bases, and 11 bases separated the two germline ends. CDR3 DNA sequence: TGTGCCAGCAGCTTAGACGGCAGTCCTGAGACCCAGTACTTC. This codes for CASSLDGSPETQYF.

The V call is TRBV6-5, the J call TRBJ2-3; 9 nucleotides align to TRBD2. J lost 3 bases, V lost 6 bases, and 4 bases had no gene match. Germline V CDR1 and CDR2: MNHEY, SVGAGI. This CDR3 spans 14 amino acids. This CDR3 is CASRQRGDTDTQYF. CDR3 DNA sequence: TGTGCCAGCAGACAGCGGGGGGATACAGATACGCAGTATTTT.

The rearrangement links TRBV5-8 to TRBJ2-7; 13 bases match TRBD2. Germline loops: CDR1 SGHTS, CDR2 YDEGEE. The CDR3 covers 15 residues. With V trimmed by 4 bases and J by 0 bases, 1 base remained unmatched. In DNA form, the CDR3 reads TGTGCCAGCAGCAGGACTAGCGGGAGCTCCTACGAGCAGTACTTC. Protein: CASSRTSGSSYEQYF. Variable domain in full (rest from reference TRBV5-8 and TRBJ2-7): EAGVTQSPTHLIKTRGQQATLRCSPISGHTSVYWYQQALGLGLQFLLWYDEGEERNRGNFPPRFSGRQFPNYSSELNVNALELEDSALYLCASSRTSGSSYEQYFGPGTRLTVT.

This clone was seen a few times. The rearrangement joins TRBV30 to TRBJ2-3; TRBD2 agrees at 7 bases. Germline CDR1 and CDR2: GTSNPN and SVGIG (reference sequence). The CDR3 has 13 amino acids. The V segment lost 1 base and the J segment 5 bases; nucleotides outside the gene matches: 3. The CDR3 here is CAWSDGGIDTQYF. For the CDR3, the DNA is TGTGCCTGGAGTGACGGGGGGATAGATACGCAGTATTTT. Filled out from reference TRBV30 and TRBJ2-3, the complete variable domain reads SQTIHQWPATLVQPVGSPLSLECTVEGTSNPNLYWYRQAAGRGLQLLFYSVGIGQISSEVPQNLSASRPQDRQFILSSKKLLLSDSGFYLCAWSDGGIDTQYFGPGTRLTVL.

This clone was observed a few times. The genes are TRBV7-9 and TRBJ1-4; TRBD1 matches 8 bases. The CDR3 covers 16 residues. Germline CDR1 and CDR2: SEHNR and FQNEAQ (reference sequence). The junction had 7 bases not matched to a gene; V was cut back by 0 bases and J by 7 bases. CDR3: CASSLALTGEVEKLFF. The CDR3 DNA sequence: TGTGCCAGCAGCTTAGCTCTGACAGGGGAGGTTGAAAAACTGTTTTTT.

The chain uses TRBV19 and TRBJ2-1; 14 nucleotides align to TRBD2. Germline values: CDR1 LNHDA, CDR2 SQIVND (reference sequence). The CDR3 contains 15 residues. V lost 10 bases to trimming and J lost 2 bases; unmatched junction nucleotides: 4. CDR3 sequence: CATGTSGSPYNEQFF. In nucleotides, the CDR3 is TGTGCCACAGGGACTAGCGGGAGCCCCTACAATGAGCAGTTCTTC.

This clone was observed a handful of times. Other nucleotide sequences in the sample specify the same CDR3. The gene calls are TRBV5-1 and TRBJ1-2; 9 bases are a match to TRBD1. CDR3 length: 13 amino acids. Looked up from germline, CDR1 is SGHRS and CDR2 is YFSETQ. V shed 3 bases and J 5 bases; nucleotides not matched to a gene: 2. CDR3 region: CASSSTGGYGYTF. DNA of the CDR3: TGCGCCAGCAGCTCGACAGGGGGTTATGGCTACACCTTC.

This clone was observed a single time. The chain couples TRBV14 to TRBJ1-2, with D tentatively TRBD1 (5 bases). Trimming left V 3 bases short and J 2 bases short, with 10 bases between. The germline gives CDR1 SGHDN, CDR2 FVKESK. The CDR3 sequence is 14 residues long. The CDR3 nucleotides read TGTGCCAGCAGCCAGGGGGTAGTCAACTATGGCTACACCTTC. It specifies CASSQGVVNYGYTF.

The chain combines TRBV7-2 with TRBJ2-2, with D tentatively TRBD1 (6 bases). With 3 bases removed from V and 2 bases from J, the gap between germline ends came to 10 bases. Germline V gives CDR1 SGHTA, CDR2 FQGNSA. The CDR3 has 15 residues. The CDR3 is CASSLKGVNTGELFF. The CDR3 bases are TGTGCCAGCAGCTTGAAGGGGGTAAACACCGGGGAGCTGTTTTTT.

The rearrangement joins TRBV7-3 to TRBJ2-1; D remains ambiguous. The CDR3 consists of 13 residues. CDR1 SGHTA and CDR2 FQGTGA come from the germline V gene. V lost 5 bases and J lost 4, with 9 bases in between. CDR3 DNA: TGTGCCAGCAGCCCCGAGGAATACAATGAGCAGTTCTTC. Residues: CASSPEEYNEQFF.

This clone showed up just a few times. The chain is built from TRBV7-2 and TRBJ1-5; D possibly corresponds to TRBD1 (5 bases). The length of the CDR3 is 15 residues. V was trimmed by 0 bases and J by 2 bases, leaving 8 bases between them. Looked up from germline, CDR1 is SGHTA and CDR2 is FQGNSA. The CDR3 nucleotides read TGTGCCAGCAGCTTAGCCGACAGCCGCAATCAGCCCCAGCATTTT. Translating gives CASSLADSRNQPQHF.

This sequence joins TRBV2 and TRBJ2-7, with 14 bases matching TRBD2. The CDR3 runs to 15 residues. The ends lost 6 bases at V and 3 bases at J; junction bases unmatched: 4. Germline V gene lookup returns CDR1 SNHLY and CDR2 FYNNEI. The CDR3, as DNA: TGTGCCAGCAGCTTGACTAGCGGGAGGGTCTACGAGCAGTACTTC. This translates into CASSLTSGRVYEQYF.

This rearrangement joins TRBV27 to TRBJ1-6; D possibly corresponds to TRBD1 (6 bases). The CDR3 is made up of 16 amino acids. Trimming removed 0 bases from V and 4 bases from J, with 10 bases in between. Germline V gene data show CDR1 as MNHEY and CDR2 as SMNVEV (reference sequence). The CDR3 bases are TGTGCCAGCAGTTTATCTTCCACAGGGTATAATTCACCCCTCCACTTT. Residues: CASSLSSTGYNSPLHF.

The chain joins TRBV7-9 to TRBJ2-7, with D maybe TRBD2 (6 bases). Germline lookup yields CDR1 SEHNR and CDR2 FQNEAQ (reference sequence). Trimming left V 5 bases short and J 2 bases short, with 16 bases between. The CDR3 length is 15 residues. The CDR3 coding sequence is TGTGCCAGCAGCACCTACCGGCGGGGCGCCTACGAGCAGTACTTC. It is translated as CASSTYRRGAYEQYF.

This CDR3 is CASSTGGTGNTIYF. The CDR3 DNA reads TGTGCCAGCAGCACAGGGGGCACTGGAAACACCATATATTTT. This chain links TRBV7-2 with TRBJ1-3; TRBD1 aligns across 9 bases. The V and J ends lost 5 bases and 2 bases, in that order; junction bases with no gene match: 1. CDR1 is SGHTA, CDR2 FQGNSA, per germline. This CDR3 is 14 amino acids long.

The CDR3 here is CASRQELNSPLHF. The CDR3 DNA reads TGTGCCAGTAGACAGGAACTTAATTCACCCCTCCACTTT. The J gene is TRBJ1-6, the V gene TRBV6-4, with D possibly being TRBD1 (6 bases). The CDR3 sequence is 13 residues long. Germline V gives CDR1 MRHNA, CDR2 SNTAGT. The V gene lost 9 bases and the J gene lost 6 bases, with 12 bases spanning the gap.

The V call is TRBV2, the J call TRBJ2-7, with D perhaps matching TRBD1 (6 bases). The CDR3 spans 13 residues. Germline V lookup: CDR1 SNHLY, CDR2 FYNNEI. Trimming shortened V by 2 bases and J by 4 bases, and 9 bases separated the two germline ends. CDR3 DNA sequence: TGTGCCAGCAGTGAAAACGGACAGTACGAGCAGTACTTC. Protein product: CASSENGQYEQYF.

The J gene is TRBJ2-1, the V gene TRBV20-1; D is perhaps TRBD1 or TRBD2 (5 bases each). There are 14 residues in the CDR3. V shed 3 bases and J shed 5 bases, with 14 bases lying between them. Looked up from germline, CDR1 is DFQATT and CDR2 is SNEGSKA (reference sequence). The CDR3 sequence: CSASKAGSHNEQFF. For the CDR3, the DNA is TGCAGTGCTAGTAAGGCAGGGAGCCACAATGAGCAGTTCTTC.

This chain links TRBV7-8 with TRBJ1-6; no clear D. Trimming removed 2 bases at V and 7 bases at J, with 6 bases between. This CDR3 spans 13 amino acids. Germline assignment: CDR1 SGHVS and CDR2 FQNEAQ. CDR3 amino acids: CASSLTLNSPLHF. CDR3 nucleotides: TGTGCCAGCAGCTTAACCCTAAATTCACCCCTCCACTTT.

The chain employs TRBV5-1 and TRBJ1-4, with unresolved D. The CDR3 sequence is 15 residues long. Trimming stripped 3 bases from V and 0 bases from J, with 9 bases between. CDR1 is SGHRS and CDR2 is YFSETQ in the germline V gene. The CDR3, as DNA: TGCGCCAGCAGCTCCACACTAACAACTAATGAAAAACTGTTTTTT. This gives the protein CASSSTLTTNEKLFF.

This clone was detected once. The rearrangement links TRBV28 to TRBJ1-5; D is perhaps TRBD1 (5 bases). CDR1 is MDHEN, CDR2 SYDVKM, per germline. Between the trimmed V and J ends, which lost 8 bases and 3 bases, there was a span of 14 bases. There are 14 residues in the CDR3. CDR3 residues: CASLQGFPNQPQHF. The CDR3 DNA is TGTGCCAGCCTCCAGGGTTTTCCCAATCAGCCCCAGCATTTT. Full variable domain (rest looked up from reference TRBV28 and TRBJ1-5): DVKVTQSSRYLVKRTGEKVFLECVQDMDHENMFWYRQDPGLGLRLIYFSYDVKMKEKGDIPEGYSVSREKKERFSLILESASTNQTSMYLCASLQGFPNQPQHFGDGTRLSIL.

A note on this clone: A junction end diverges from the germline sequence, so it may reflect a read error. The chain carries TRBV5-6 and TRBJ2-7, with D possibly TRBD2 on 6 matching bases. The CDR3 totals 14 residues. Germline V gene lookup returns CDR1 SGHDT and CDR2 YYEEEE. In DNA, the CDR3 is TGTGCCAGCACCTTGGGGGGACTCCCTAATGAGCAGTACTTC. This codes for CASTLGGLPNEQYF.

The chain is built from TRBV12-5 and TRBJ1-2; D ambiguous. The CDR3 sequence is 13 residues long. Germline CDR1 reads LGHNT; CDR2 reads FRNRAP. Trimming pared 2 bases from V and 3 bases from J, leaving 7 bases between. CDR3 region: CASGLRAYYGYTF. CDR3 bases: TGTGCTAGTGGTTTGAGGGCGTACTATGGCTACACCTTC.

This chain links TRBV7-2 with TRBJ2-5; 8 nucleotides line up with TRBD1. From germline, CDR1 is SGHTA and CDR2 FQGNSA. The CDR3 sequence is 13 residues long. The V and J ends lost 6 bases and 5 bases, in that order; junction bases with no gene match: 5. DNA for the CDR3: TGTGCCAGCAGGTTTACAGGGGGGGAGACCCAGTACTTC. This codes for CASRFTGGETQYF.

CDR3 in DNA: TGTGCCAGTAGTACTGGCGTGGGGCAGTTCTTC. Translated: CASSTGVGQFF. The chain is built from TRBV19 and TRBJ2-1; D unclear. This CDR3 is built from 11 residues. Germline assignment: CDR1 LNHDA and CDR2 SQIVND (reference sequence). V lost 4 bases and J 12 bases, leaving 10 bases between the germline ends.

This sequence joins TRBV7-2 and TRBJ2-4; D might be TRBD2 (7 bases). V lost 2 bases, J lost 7 bases, and 15 bases lay in between. The germline V gene has CDR1 SGHTA and CDR2 FQGNSA. This CDR3 comprises 15 residues. In DNA, the CDR3 is TGTGCCAGCAGCTTAACCGGGGGGCAGAGTAACATTCAGTACTTC. Protein: CASSLTGGQSNIQYF.

This sequence joins TRBV2 and TRBJ2-6; no clear D gene. This CDR3 region has 14 residues. Germline CDR1 reads SNHLY; CDR2 reads FYNNEI. Trimming shortened V by 5 bases and J by 0 bases, and 5 bases separated the two germline ends. The CDR3 region has the DNA TGTGCCAGCAGTAGGGACTCTGGGGCCAACGTCCTGACTTTC. As protein: CASSRDSGANVLTF.

V gene TRBV2 combines with J gene TRBJ2-5; 8 positions match TRBD2. Germline V gene data show CDR1 as SNHLY and CDR2 as FYNNEI. This CDR3 has 17 residues. V gave up 2 bases and J gave up 2 bases; unmatched junction bases: 10. The CDR3 DNA reads as TGTGCCAGCAGTGAAAATCGAGCGGGGGCCCGACAAGAGACCCAGTACTTC. Its protein is CASSENRAGARQETQYF.

V and J are TRBV5-6 and TRBJ2-7, with 7 positions matching TRBD1. The CDR3 runs to 15 residues. V shed 4 bases and J 4 bases; nucleotides not matched to a gene: 11. From germline, CDR1 is SGHDT and CDR2 YYEEEE. The CDR3 nucleotides are TGTGCCAGCAGCCCCGCCGGGACAGAGCCTTACGAGCAGTACTTC. Residues: CASSPAGTEPYEQYF.

This chain connects TRBV5-1 to TRBJ1-4; 7 positions agree with TRBD1. Germline CDR1 SGHRS, CDR2 YFSETQ. The CDR3 runs 14 residues. The junction had 8 bases not matched to a gene; V was cut back by 7 bases and J by 5 bases. CDR3 DNA sequence: TGCGCCAGCCAATTGTCAGGGGGGAATGAAAAACTGTTTTTT. It yields the protein CASQLSGGNEKLFF.

This clone was recorded a few times. Mismatch with germline at one junction end may stem from a read error. The gene calls are TRBV2 and TRBJ1-1, with D maybe TRBD1 (5 bases). Germline CDR1 and CDR2: SNHLY and FYNNEI. The CDR3 spans 13 residues. The CDR3 region has the DNA TGTGCCAGCAGAGAAGACAGAGGCACTGAAGCTTTCTTT. This gives the protein CASREDRGTEAFF.